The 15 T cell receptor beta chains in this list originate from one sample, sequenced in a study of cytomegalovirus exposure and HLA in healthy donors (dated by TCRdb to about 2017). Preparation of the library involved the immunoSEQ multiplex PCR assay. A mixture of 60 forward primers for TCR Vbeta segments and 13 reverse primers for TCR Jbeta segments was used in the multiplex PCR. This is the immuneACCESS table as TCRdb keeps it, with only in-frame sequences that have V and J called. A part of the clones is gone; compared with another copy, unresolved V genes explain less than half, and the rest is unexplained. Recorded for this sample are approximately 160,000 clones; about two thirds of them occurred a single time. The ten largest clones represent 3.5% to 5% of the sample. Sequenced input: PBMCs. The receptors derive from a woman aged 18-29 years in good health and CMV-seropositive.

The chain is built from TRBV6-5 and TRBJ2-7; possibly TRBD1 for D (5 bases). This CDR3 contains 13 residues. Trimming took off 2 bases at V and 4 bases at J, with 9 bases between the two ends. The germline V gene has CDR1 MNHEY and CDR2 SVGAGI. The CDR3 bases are TGTGCCAGCAGTTACATCCCAGGGTACGAGCAGTACTTC. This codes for CASSYIPGYEQYF.

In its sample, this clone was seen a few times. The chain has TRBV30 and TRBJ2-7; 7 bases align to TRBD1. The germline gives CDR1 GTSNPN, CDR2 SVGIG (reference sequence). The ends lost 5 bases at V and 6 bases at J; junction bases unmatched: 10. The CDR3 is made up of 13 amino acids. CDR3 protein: CAWSTGSLAEQYF. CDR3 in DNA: TGTGCCTGGTCGACAGGGAGTTTGGCCGAGCAGTACTTC.

The DNA for the CDR3 is TGTGCCATCAGTGTTTCAGGGGGCTTTGTTAACACTGAAGCTTTCTTT. Amino acids: CAISVSGGFVNTEAFF. The chain has TRBV10-3 and TRBJ1-1; the match to TRBD1 covers 8 bases. The CDR3 runs to 16 residues. Germline V lookup: CDR1 ENHRY, CDR2 SYGVKD. With V trimmed by 4 bases and J by 2 bases, 9 bases remained unmatched.

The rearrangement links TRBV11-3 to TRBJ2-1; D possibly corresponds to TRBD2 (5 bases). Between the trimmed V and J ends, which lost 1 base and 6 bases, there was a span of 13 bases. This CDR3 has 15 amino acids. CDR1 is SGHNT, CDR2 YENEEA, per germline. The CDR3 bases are TGTGCCAGCAGCTTAGGATCAAGCGGCGGCAATGAGCAGTTCTTC. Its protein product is CASSLGSSGGNEQFF.

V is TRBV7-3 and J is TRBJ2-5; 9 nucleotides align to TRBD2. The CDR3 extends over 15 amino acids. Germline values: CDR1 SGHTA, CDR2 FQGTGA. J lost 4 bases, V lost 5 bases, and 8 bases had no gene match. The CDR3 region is CASSLQAGGGETQYF. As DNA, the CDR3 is TGTGCCAGCAGCCTCCAAGCGGGGGGTGGAGAGACCCAGTACTTC.

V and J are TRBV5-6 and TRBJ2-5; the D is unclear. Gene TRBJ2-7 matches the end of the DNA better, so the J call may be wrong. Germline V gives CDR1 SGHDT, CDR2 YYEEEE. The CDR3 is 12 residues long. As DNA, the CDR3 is TGTGCCAGCAGCTTTACGCACTACGAGCAGTACTTC. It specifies CASSFTHYEQYF.

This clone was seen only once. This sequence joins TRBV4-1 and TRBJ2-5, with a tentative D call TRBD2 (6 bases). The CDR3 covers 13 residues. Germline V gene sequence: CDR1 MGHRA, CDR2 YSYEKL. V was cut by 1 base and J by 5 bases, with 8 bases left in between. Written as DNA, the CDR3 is TGCGCCAGCAGCCAAGCTAGCGTGGAGACCCAGTACTTC. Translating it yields CASSQASVETQYF.

The CDR3: CASSLTAGTDTQYF. As DNA, the CDR3 is TGCGCCAGCAGCTTGACAGCCGGCACAGATACGCAGTATTTT. The chain employs TRBV5-1 and TRBJ2-3; D unclear. Germline CDR1 is SGHRS and CDR2 is YFSETQ. V gave up 1 base and J gave up 1 base, with 7 bases separating them. The CDR3 totals 14 residues.

CDR3 in DNA: TGCGCCAGCAGCCACGCGGGAGAAGTCTACAATGAGCAGTTCTTC. Translating it yields CASSHAGEVYNEQFF. The rearrangement links TRBV5-1 to TRBJ2-1; 7 positions match TRBD2. From germline, CDR1 is SGHRS and CDR2 YFSETQ. The CDR3 is 15 residues long. V trimming: 4 bases; J trimming: 3 bases; junction bases outside the gene matches: 7. Full variable domain (remainder filled in from reference TRBV5-1 and TRBJ2-1): KAGVTQTPRYLIKTRGQQVTLSCSPISGHRSVSWYQQTPGQGLQFLFEYFSETQRNKGNFPGRFSGRQFSNSRSEMNVSTLELGDSALYLCASSHAGEVYNEQFFGPGTRLTVL.

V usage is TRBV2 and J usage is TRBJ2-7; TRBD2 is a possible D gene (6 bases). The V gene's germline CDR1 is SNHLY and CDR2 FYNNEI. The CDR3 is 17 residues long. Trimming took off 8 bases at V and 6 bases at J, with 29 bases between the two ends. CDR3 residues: CASSPRGVTRYSSEQYF. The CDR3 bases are TGTGCCAGCTCTCCACGCGGGGTGACTCGCTATTCATCCGAGCAGTACTTC.

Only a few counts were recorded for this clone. Written as DNA, the CDR3 is TGTGCTAGTGGGCCGGGACTAGCGGGAGGGAGTGGTTTCGCAGATACGCAGTATTTT. It is translated as CASGPGLAGGSGFADTQYF. This chain joins TRBV12-5 and TRBJ2-3; TRBD2 agrees at 16 bases. Germline V gene data show CDR1 as LGHNT and CDR2 as FRNRAP. The length of the CDR3 is 19 residues. Trimming at V came to 6 bases and at J to 4 bases, leaving 13 bases not matched to a gene. The variable domain in full, with the rest retrieved from reference TRBV12-5 and TRBJ2-3, is DARVTQTPRHKVTEMGQEVTMRCQPILGHNTVFWYRQTMMQGLELLAYFRNRAPLDDSGMPKDRFSAEMPDATLATLKIQPSEPRDSAVYFCASGPGLAGGSGFADTQYFGPGTRLTVL.

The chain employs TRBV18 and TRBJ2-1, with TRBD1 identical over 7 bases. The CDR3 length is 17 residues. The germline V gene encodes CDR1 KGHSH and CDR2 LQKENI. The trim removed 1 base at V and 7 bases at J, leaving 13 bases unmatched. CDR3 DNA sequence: TGTGCCAGCTCACCACAGAGGAGACAGGGTATTGATAATGAGCAGTTCTTC. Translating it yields CASSPQRRQGIDNEQFF.

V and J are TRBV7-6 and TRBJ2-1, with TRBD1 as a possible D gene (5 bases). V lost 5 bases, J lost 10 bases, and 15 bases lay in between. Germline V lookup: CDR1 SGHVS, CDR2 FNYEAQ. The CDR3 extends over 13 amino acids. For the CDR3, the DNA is TGTGCCAGCAGCCCAGAGACAGATAGAGAGCAGTTCTTC. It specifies CASSPETDREQFF.

The CDR3 spells CASSLGLGTEAFF. CDR3 in DNA: TGTGCCAGCAGCTTAGGACTGGGCACTGAAGCTTTCTTT. The V and J genes are TRBV7-9 and TRBJ1-1; no firm D call. Trimming shortened V by 1 base and J by 4 bases, and 7 bases separated the two germline ends. Germline CDR1 is SEHNR and CDR2 is FQNEAQ (reference sequence). The CDR3 consists of 13 residues.

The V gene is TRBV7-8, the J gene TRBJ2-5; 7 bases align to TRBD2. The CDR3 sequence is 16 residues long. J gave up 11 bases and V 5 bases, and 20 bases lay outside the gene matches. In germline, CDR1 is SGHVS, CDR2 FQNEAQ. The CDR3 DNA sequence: TGTGCCAGCAGCACAGACCACGCGGGAGCTGTTGTTGAGCAGTACTTC. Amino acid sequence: CASSTDHAGAVVEQYF.